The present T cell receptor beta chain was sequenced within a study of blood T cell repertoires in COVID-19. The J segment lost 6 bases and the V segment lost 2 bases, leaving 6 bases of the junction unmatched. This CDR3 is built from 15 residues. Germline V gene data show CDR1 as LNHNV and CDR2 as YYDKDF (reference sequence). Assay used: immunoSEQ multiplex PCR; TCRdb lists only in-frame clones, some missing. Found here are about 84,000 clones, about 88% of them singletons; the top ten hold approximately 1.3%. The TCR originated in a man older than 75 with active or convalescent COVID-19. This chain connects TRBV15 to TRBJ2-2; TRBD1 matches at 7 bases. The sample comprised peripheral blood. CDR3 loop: CATSRLDRDAGELFF. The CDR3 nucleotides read TGTGCCACCAGCAGACTTGACAGGGACGCCGGGGAGCTGTTTTTT.